The text below deals with one T cell receptor beta chain. What it binds is unknown. RNA served as the template for amplifying TCR beta CDR3 regions. HTBI primers served in a first-round RT-PCR, which a second-round multiplex PCR followed. TCRdb passed the multiplex PCR reads through MiXCR, listing each CDR3 protein once. The data contain 1 million to 1.3 million distinct CDR3 sequences, about two fifths of them singletons. Aged 18 to 65, hyperthyroidism patients had new diagnoses of under 2 months' duration. These data belong to a study of Graves' ophthalmopathy and Graves' hyperthyroidism. General observations from the study: Blood also contained most of the expanded thyroid clonotypes above 0.001 frequency. Classification of ophthalmopathy versus stable hyperthyroidism by a 13-signature model yielded around 88% sensitivity and just under 83% specificity.

This CDR3 spans 17 amino acids. Germline V gene data show CDR1 as SGHAT and CDR2 as FQNNGV. V was cut by 1 base and J by 5 bases, with 20 bases left in between. Source material: peripheral blood or thyroid tissue (not recorded which). The chain is built from TRBV11-2 and TRBJ1-1, with D perhaps matching TRBD1 (5 bases). The origin of this receptor is an adult man with Graves' hyperthyroidism. CDR3 protein: CASSLGPGPRGETEAFF. CDR3 DNA sequence: TGTGCCAGCAGCTTAGGCCCGGGCCCAAGAGGGGAGACTGAAGCTTTCTTT.